This T cell receptor beta chain appears in the sequencing data of a study of cytomegalovirus exposure and HLA in healthy donors. Study-level background: Earlier, 100 million to 120 million unique TCR beta sequences were recovered from some 200 million T cells by an analysis. Study-level points and caveats: Looking again later, the authors saw that most CMV-associated TCR beta chains seemed HLA-restricted. Most TCR sequences proved rare, with some public TCRs found in many donors.

About this clone itself: The antigen is undetermined.

The PCR ran on 60 Vbeta and 13 Jbeta primers. The protocol was immunoSEQ multiplex PCR, while the TCRdb copy is restricted to in-frame clones and leaves out a portion. Here the sample spans 150,000 to 160,000 clones, 80% being singletons. Germline V CDR1 and CDR2: SGDLS, YYNGEE. CDR3 size: 16 residues. V lost 4 bases, J lost 3 bases, and 19 bases lay in between. The rearrangement links TRBV9 to TRBJ1-1; D not certain. Sequencing input: PBMCs. The origin of this receptor is a woman between 35 and 50 years old in good health and CMV-seropositive. The DNA of the CDR3 is TGTGCCAGCAGCCCCTACTCCGGGGTTATAGACACTGAAGCTTTCTTT. It specifies CASSPYSGVIDTEAFF. Drawing the rest from reference TRBV9 and TRBJ1-1, the complete variable domain is DSGVTQTPKHLITATGQRVTLRCSPRSGDLSVYWYQQSLDQGLQFLIQYYNGEERAKGNILERFSAQQFPDLHSELNLSSLELGDSALYFCASSPYSGVIDTEAFFGQGTRLTVV.